Included here is one T cell receptor beta chain sequence, with context. Its antigen is undetermined. cDNA libraries for TCR alpha and TCR beta, carrying sample barcodes and UMIs, came from 5'RACE with constant-segment primers. TCRdb reprocessed the 5' RACE reads with MiXCR, giving one entry per CDR3 protein. Counted here are about 160,000 distinct CDR3 sequences, around 30% occurring once; the ten biggest clones make up more than 10%. The entry originates in a study of T-cell memory formation after mild COVID-19. Study-level points and caveats: Among contracting clones, CD4+ were mainly CM/EM and CD8+ enriched in EMRA. Cross-reactive memory seemingly joined, as some responding clones were found in pre-infection memory. A second wave expanding day 15 to 37 was CD4+-biased; contracting clones were balanced.

Between the trimmed V and J ends, which lost 5 bases and 5 bases, there was a span of 12 bases. The CDR3 runs to 13 residues. CDR1 and CDR2 (germline): LGHDT, YNNKEL (reference sequence). The rearrangement uses TRBV3-1 and TRBJ1-1; D ambiguous. The TCR was taken from an adult woman who had mild COVID-19 (a few samples of this study predate the infection). Cell type and time point are not known. Sequenced: PBMCs or a T cell subset sorted from them (not recorded which). CDR3 in amino acids: CASSLTPQTEAFF. The CDR3 region has the DNA TGTGCCAGCAGCTTGACCCCCCAGACTGAAGCTTTCTTT.